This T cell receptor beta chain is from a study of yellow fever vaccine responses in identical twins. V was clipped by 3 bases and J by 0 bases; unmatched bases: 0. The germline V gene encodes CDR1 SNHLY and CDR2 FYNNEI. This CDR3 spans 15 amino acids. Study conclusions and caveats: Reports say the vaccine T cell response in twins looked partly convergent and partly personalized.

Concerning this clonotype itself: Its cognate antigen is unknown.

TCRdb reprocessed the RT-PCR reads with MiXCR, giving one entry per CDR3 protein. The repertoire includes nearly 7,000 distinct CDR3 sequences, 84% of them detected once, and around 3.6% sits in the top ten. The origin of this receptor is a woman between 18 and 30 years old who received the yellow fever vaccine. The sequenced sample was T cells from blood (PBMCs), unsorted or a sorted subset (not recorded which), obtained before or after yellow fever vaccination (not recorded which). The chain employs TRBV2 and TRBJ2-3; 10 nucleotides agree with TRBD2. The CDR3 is CASSETSGSTDTQYF. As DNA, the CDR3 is TGTGCCAGCAGTGAGACTAGCGGGAGCACAGATACGCAGTATTTT.